The entry below describes one T cell receptor (beta chain). Its target is not known. TCR beta libraries used around 2 micrograms of genomic DNA from cryopreserved PBMCs. The sample is drawn from a study of cytotoxic CD8 clonotypes in ibrutinib-treated CLL. Study-wide points: Progressing and sustained-remission patients had different sampling times.

Sequencing sought depths of 1 in 200,000 to 1 in 1 million T cells. Measured with immunoSEQ multiplex PCR; TCRdb has only the in-frame clones, and not every one. In the table there are roughly 300,000 clones, 76% of which are singletons. The sequencing here drew on PBMCs, taken at disease progression, from a patient treated with ibrutinib. The clonotype was recovered from a human donor with chronic lymphocytic leukemia.

CDR3 DNA sequence: TGCAGCGTTGAAGATGGTCGGGGCAGGGGGCAGGAAGCTTTCTTT. It translates to CSVEDGRGRGQEAFF. The V call is TRBV29-1, the J call TRBJ1-1; 8 bases agree with TRBD1. The germline CDR1 and CDR2 sequences are SQVTM and ANQGSEA. CDR3 length equals 15 residues. Trimming took 0 bases from V and 8 from J; bases not matched to a gene: 11.